The entry below describes one T cell receptor beta chain. The antigen is not known. The data belong to a study of identical twins. Overall study results and limits: Insertions ran lower in abundant cord blood beta clonotypes, though not in memory repertoires.

The CDR3 runs to 17 residues. Germline V gene data show CDR1 as LGHDT and CDR2 as YNNKEL (reference sequence). V shed 1 base and J shed 2 bases, with 12 bases lying between them. A universal primer site came from template switching; cDNA carried unique molecular identifiers. TCRdb re-called the 5' RACE reads through MiXCR, storing one row per CDR3 protein. The repertoire holds a few hundred thousand distinct CDR3 sequences, with roughly 13% as singletons. This sample also appeared in a second study, on yellow fever vaccine responses in identical twins.

The receptor was isolated from a woman under 30 in good health. The chain employs TRBV3-1 and TRBJ1-6; possibly TRBD1 for D (5 bases). Material for sequencing was memory (CD45RO+) T cells sorted from blood. CDR3 coding DNA: TGTGCCAGCAGCCAAGCGGGGCAGATTGCCTATAATTCACCCCTCCACTTT. As protein: CASSQAGQIAYNSPLHF.